This TCR beta chain came from a study of blood T cell repertoires in COVID-19. Study context: Specimens from acute and convalescent COVID-19 originated in the United States, Italy and Spain. Sample material is recorded as cDNA or gDNA derived from T cells, B-cell-depleted T cells, or PBMCs.

Methods used by the authors: Amplification with reference gene primers provided the estimates of nucleated cell counts. Produced via immunoSEQ multiplex PCR; TCRdb's table is partial and in-frame only. For V, J and clone size, that table is used; D and trimming come from the DNA. Among about 250,000 clones listed, 83% were seen once. The CDR3 is 16 amino acids. V lost 7 bases to trimming and J lost 4 bases; unmatched junction nucleotides: 10. Germline lookup yields CDR1 SGHRS and CDR2 YFSETQ. What was sequenced was peripheral blood. This TCR was recovered from a man aged 40-49 years with active or convalescent COVID-19. The chain uses TRBV5-1 and TRBJ2-1, with TRBD2 identical over 11 bases. In DNA, the CDR3 is TGCGCCAGCGACCGAGGGGGACTAGCGGAGTACAATGAGCAGTTCTTC. Its translation is CASDRGGLAEYNEQFF.